This T cell receptor beta chain was sequenced for a study of shared T cell receptors in the human thymus. Per germline, CDR1 SGHAT and CDR2 FQNNGV. Trimming took off 5 bases at V and 8 bases at J, with 18 bases between the two ends. This CDR3 region has 14 residues. The repertoire was sequenced with immunoSEQ multiplex PCR; TCRdb's copy has only in-frame clones and lacks some. The sample has hundreds of thousands of clones; 70% to 90% are singletons. Another study also made use of these data, one on human thymus T cells. That publication notes: The donor group consisted of healthy Finnish infants who were having corrective surgery for congenital heart defects. In corrective heart surgery, resections were taken, and these provided the thymus tissue. Use of V and J genes seemed skewed within the thymic and blood repertoires. The related literature has documented a marked overlap of thymic repertoires among unrelated individuals.

The source of this sequence is a boy under two years old with a congenital heart defect. This chain joins TRBV11-2 and TRBJ1-2; D gene ambiguous. Sequenced: thymocytes. CDR3 coding DNA: TGTGCCAGCAGCCCCCTGGCGGTTGTAGGAGGCTACACCTTC. Its protein product is CASSPLAVVGGYTF.